This entry is about one T cell receptor beta chain. What it binds is not known. The germline V and J ends were trimmed by 6 bases and 4 bases, with 15 bases remaining between them. This CDR3 has 15 residues. The germline V gene encodes CDR1 SNHLY and CDR2 FYNNEI. The data are from a study of radiation and T cells in renal cell carcinoma. Noted time point: baseline pretreatment blood. The treatment is: 15 Gy SBRT to primary tumor, nephrectomy 4 weeks later. After SBRT, blood was collected at 2 and 4 weeks, plus baseline. Sequencing was performed with immunoSEQ multiplex PCR; in TCRdb, only in-frame clones are kept and a portion is missing. The sample holds about 49,000 clones; about 80% are singletons and the top ten take roughly 30%. Study observations and caveats: From baseline, blood top tumor clonotypes peaked at 2 weeks post-radiation. Pretreatment tumor biopsies were lacking, so baseline clonotypes are unknown.

Material: blood, obtained from a patient whose treatment included radiotherapy and nephrectomy. This chain joins TRBV2 and TRBJ2-2; D assignment may be TRBD1 or TRBD2 (5 bases each). This TCR was sampled from a woman aged 70 to 79 with renal cell carcinoma. As DNA, the CDR3 is TGTGCCAGCAGCTCGGACGCCGGGGCCACCGGGGAGCTGTTTTTT. Protein product: CASSSDAGATGELFF.